The 3 T cell receptor beta chains below all came from one sample that was sequenced in a study of metastatic and nonmetastatic thyroid tumors. Patients underwent thyroid surgery, and none had received any treatment before it. From the PCR reads, TCRdb re-called clones with MiXCR. The sample consists of approximately 13,000 clones, 23% of them appearing once. Sequenced material: adjacent normal tissue. Receptor source: a female donor with papillary thyroid cancer or a benign thyroid nodule (not recorded which). Some clones in this sample may be carry-over from other donors' samples.

This clone showed up just a few times. The chain joins TRBV28 to TRBJ1-5, with no clear D. Trimming removed 3 bases at V and 1 base at J, with 4 bases between. The CDR3 length is 13 residues. The germline V gene encodes CDR1 MDHEN and CDR2 SYDVKM. DNA for the CDR3: TGTGCCAGCAGTTTTGACAGCAATCAGCCCCAGCATTTT. It specifies CASSFDSNQPQHF.

This clone is termed medium-sized. This chain uses TRBV10-1 with TRBJ1-4; TRBD1 aligns across 8 bases. Germline V CDR1 and CDR2: WNHNN, SYGVQD (reference sequence). J lost 8 bases, V lost 6 bases, and 11 bases had no gene match. This CDR3 is built from 15 residues. The DNA for the CDR3 is TGCGCCAGCAGGAGGGGAGACAGGGGAAAGGAAAAACTGTTTTTT. It yields the protein CASRRGDRGKEKLFF.

This clone was detected ten times or more. The genes are TRBV9 and TRBJ2-7, with 10 nucleotides matching TRBD1. V was pared by 0 bases and J by 1 base, with 4 bases of the junction left unmatched. Germline-derived CDR1 and CDR2 are SGDLS and YYNGEE. This CDR3 has 16 residues. DNA of the CDR3: TGTGCCAGCAGCGTAGGGTTGGGACAGGGGTCCTACGAGCAGTACTTC. Translation gives CASSVGLGQGSYEQYF.